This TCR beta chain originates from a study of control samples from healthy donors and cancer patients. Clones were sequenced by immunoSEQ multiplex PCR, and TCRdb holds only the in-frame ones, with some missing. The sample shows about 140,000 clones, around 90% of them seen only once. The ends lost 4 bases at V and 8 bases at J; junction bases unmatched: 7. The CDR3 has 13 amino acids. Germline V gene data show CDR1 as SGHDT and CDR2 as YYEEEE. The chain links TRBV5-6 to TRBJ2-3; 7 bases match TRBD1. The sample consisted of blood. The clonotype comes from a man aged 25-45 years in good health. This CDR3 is CASSEKTGITQYF. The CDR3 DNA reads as TGTGCCAGCAGCGAAAAGACAGGGATTACGCAGTATTTT.